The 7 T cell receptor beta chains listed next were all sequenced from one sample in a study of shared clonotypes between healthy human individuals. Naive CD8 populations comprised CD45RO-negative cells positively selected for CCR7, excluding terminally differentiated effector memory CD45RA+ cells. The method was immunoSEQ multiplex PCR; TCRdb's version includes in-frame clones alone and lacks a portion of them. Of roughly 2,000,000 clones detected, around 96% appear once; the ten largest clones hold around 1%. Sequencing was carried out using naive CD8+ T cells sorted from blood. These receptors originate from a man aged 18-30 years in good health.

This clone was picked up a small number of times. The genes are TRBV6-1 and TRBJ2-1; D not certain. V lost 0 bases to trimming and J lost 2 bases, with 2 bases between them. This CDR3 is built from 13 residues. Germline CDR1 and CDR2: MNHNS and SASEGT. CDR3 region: CASSEATYNEQFF. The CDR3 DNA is TGTGCCAGCAGTGAAGCCACCTACAATGAGCAGTTCTTC.

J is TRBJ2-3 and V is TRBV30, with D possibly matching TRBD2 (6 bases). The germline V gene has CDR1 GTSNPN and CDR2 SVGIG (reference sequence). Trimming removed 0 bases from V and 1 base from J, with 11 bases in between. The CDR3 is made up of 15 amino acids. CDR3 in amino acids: CAWSVLAIRTDTQYF. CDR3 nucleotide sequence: TGTGCCTGGAGTGTACTAGCTATACGCACAGATACGCAGTATTTT.

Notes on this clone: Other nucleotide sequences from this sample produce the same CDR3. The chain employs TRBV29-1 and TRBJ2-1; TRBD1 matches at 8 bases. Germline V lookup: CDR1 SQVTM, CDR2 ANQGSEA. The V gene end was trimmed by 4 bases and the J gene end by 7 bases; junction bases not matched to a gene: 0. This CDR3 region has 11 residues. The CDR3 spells CSVGQGNEQFF. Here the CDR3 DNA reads TGCAGCGTTGGACAGGGGAATGAGCAGTTCTTC.

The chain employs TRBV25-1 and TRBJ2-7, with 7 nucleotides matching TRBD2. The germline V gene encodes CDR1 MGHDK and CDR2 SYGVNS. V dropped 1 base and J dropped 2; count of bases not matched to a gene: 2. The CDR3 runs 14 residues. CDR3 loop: CASSEWGGAYEQYF. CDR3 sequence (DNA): TGTGCCAGCAGTGAATGGGGGGGAGCCTACGAGCAGTACTTC.

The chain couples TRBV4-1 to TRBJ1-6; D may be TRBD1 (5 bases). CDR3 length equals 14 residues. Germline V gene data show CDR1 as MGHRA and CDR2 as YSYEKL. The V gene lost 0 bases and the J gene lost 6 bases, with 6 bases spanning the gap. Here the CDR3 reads CASSQEGTNSPLHF. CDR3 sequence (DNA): TGCGCCAGCAGCCAAGAAGGGACTAATTCACCCCTCCACTTT.

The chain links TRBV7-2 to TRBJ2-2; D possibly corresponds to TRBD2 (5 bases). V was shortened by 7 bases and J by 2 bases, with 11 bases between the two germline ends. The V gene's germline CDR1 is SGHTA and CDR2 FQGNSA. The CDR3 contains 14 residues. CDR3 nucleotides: TGTGCCAGCACCCTCCTAGCTAACACCGGGGAGCTGTTTTTT. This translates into CASTLLANTGELFF.

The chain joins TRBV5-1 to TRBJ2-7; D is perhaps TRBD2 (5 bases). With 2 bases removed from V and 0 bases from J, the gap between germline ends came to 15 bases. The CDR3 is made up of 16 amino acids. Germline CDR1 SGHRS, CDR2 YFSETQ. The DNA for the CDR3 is TGCGCCAGCAGCTTAAGAGCGGACCCGAGCTCCTACGAGCAGTACTTC. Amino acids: CASSLRADPSSYEQYF.